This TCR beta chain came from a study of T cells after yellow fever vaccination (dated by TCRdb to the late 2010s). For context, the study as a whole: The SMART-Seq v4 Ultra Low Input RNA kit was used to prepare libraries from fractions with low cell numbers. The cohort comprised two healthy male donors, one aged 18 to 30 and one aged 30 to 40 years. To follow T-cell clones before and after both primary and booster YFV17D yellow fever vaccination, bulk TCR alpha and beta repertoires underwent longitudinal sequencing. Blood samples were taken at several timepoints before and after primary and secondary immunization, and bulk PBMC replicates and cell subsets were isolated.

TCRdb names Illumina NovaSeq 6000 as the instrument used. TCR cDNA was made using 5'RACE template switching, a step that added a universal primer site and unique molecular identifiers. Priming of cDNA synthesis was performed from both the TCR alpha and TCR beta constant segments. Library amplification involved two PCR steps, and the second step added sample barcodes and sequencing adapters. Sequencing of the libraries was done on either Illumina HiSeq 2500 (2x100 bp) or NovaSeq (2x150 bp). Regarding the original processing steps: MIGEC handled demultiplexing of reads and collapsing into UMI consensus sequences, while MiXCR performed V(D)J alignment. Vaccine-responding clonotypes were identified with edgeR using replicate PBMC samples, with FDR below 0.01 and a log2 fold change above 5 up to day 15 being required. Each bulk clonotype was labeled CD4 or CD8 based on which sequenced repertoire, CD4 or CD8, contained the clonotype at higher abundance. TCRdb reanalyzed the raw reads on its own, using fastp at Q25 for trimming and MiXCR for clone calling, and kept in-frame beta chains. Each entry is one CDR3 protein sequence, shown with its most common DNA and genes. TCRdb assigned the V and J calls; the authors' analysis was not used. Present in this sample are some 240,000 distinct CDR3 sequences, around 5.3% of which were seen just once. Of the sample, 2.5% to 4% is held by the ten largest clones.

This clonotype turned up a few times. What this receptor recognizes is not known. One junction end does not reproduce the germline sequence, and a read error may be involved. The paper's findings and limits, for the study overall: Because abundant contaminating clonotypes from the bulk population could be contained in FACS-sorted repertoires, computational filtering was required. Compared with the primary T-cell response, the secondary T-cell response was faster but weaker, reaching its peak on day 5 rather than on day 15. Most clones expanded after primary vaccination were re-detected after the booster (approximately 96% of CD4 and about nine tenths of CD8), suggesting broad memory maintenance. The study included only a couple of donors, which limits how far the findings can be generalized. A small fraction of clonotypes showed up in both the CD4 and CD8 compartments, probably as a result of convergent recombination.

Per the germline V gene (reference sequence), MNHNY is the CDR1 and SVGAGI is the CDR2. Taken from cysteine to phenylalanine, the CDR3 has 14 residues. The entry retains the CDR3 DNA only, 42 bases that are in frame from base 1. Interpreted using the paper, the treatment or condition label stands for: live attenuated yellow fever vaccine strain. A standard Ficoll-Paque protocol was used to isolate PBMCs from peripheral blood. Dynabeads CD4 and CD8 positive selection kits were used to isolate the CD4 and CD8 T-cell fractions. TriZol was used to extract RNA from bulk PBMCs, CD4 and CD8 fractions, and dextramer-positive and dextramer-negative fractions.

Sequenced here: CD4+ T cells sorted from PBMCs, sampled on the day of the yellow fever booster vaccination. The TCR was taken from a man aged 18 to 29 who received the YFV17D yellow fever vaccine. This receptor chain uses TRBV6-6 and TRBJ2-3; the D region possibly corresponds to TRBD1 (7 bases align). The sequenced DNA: TGTGGCAGCAGACGACAGGGAGGTACAGATACGCAGTATTTT. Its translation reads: CGSRRQGGTDTQYF.